This T cell receptor beta chain was retrieved from a study of blood T cells in healthy people across ages. A word on this clonotype: Its antigen is not known.

The use of a sample-barcoded 5' primer and a J-beta primer mix characterized a second PCR of about 7 to 12 cycles. TCRdb analysed the 5' RACE reads with MiXCR anew, one entry per CDR3 protein. This table holds roughly 1,100,000 distinct CDR3 sequences, 20% to 25% found once. The CDR3 runs 14 residues. Germline V gene sequence: CDR1 MDHEN, CDR2 SYDVKM. Trimming cost V 5 bases and J 6 bases; bases outside gene matches: 9. General study results and limits: Both naive CD4+ cell counts and diversity were greater in long-lived donors than in aged donors.

A further study also used this sample, focusing on T cells of mothers and their children. That report notes: Evidence of persistent microchimeric T cell clones was absent.

The sample taken for sequencing was blood. This clonotype was sampled from a girl aged 2-9 years in good health. V and J are TRBV28 and TRBJ1-2; 7 nucleotides match TRBD1. The CDR3 DNA is TGTGCCAGCAGTCGCCGACAGGGATGGAATGGCTACACCTTC. It is translated as CASSRRQGWNGYTF.